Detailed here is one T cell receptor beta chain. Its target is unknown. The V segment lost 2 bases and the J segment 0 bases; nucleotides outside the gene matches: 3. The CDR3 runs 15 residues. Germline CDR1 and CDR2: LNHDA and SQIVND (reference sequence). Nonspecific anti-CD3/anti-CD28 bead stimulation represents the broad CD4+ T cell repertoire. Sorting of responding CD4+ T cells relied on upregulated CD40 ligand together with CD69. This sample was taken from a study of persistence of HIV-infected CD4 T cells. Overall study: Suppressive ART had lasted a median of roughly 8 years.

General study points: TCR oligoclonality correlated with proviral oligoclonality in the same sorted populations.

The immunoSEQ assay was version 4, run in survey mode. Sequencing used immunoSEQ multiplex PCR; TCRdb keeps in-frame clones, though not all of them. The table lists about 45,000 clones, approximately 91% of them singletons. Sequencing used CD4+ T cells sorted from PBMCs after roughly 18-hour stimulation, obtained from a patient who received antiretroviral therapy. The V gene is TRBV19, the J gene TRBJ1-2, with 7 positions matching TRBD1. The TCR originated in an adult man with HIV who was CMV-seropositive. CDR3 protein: CASSITGAPNYGYTF. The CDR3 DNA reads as TGTGCCAGTAGTATAACAGGGGCACCTAACTATGGCTACACCTTC.